This paragraph covers one T cell receptor (beta chain) sequence. In Seattle, patients joined the study during active infection and were tracked longitudinally. The ends were cut back, 0 bases at V and 4 bases at J, with 8 bases in the middle. This CDR3 spans 13 amino acids. Germline V CDR1 and CDR2: SGDLS, YYNGEE. The data belong to a study of blood T cell repertoires in COVID-19. For the study at large: Collection of acute and convalescent COVID-19 samples took place in the United States, Italy and Spain. T cells, B-cell-depleted T cells, or PBMCs supplied cDNA or gDNA.

The authors' processing: Quantification of nucleated cells was approximated via reference gene primer amplification. Assay used: immunoSEQ multiplex PCR; TCRdb lists only in-frame clones, some missing. The D gene and trimming were derived from the DNA, and the V and J assignments and clone size from that table. The sample holds approximately 330,000 clones; roughly 90% are singletons and the top ten take roughly a tenth. The TCR comes from a man aged 25 to 40 with COVID-19, enrolled during active disease. Input material: peripheral blood. The chain uses TRBV9 and TRBJ2-7, with D perhaps TRBD2 (5 bases). This chain's CDR3 is CASSVGTYYEQYF. The CDR3 bases are TGTGCCAGCAGCGTAGGGACTTATTACGAGCAGTACTTC. The variable domain in full, completed from reference TRBV9 and TRBJ2-7, reads DSGVTQTPKHLITATGQRVTLRCSPRSGDLSVYWYQQSLDQGLQFLIQYYNGEERAKGNILERFSAQQFPDLHSELNLSSLELGDSALYFCASSVGTYYEQYFGPGTRLTVT.